The 6 T cell receptor beta chains below come from one sample, sequenced in a study of blood T cell repertoires in COVID-19 (dated by TCRdb to 2018 to 2020). The method behind the library was the immunoSEQ multiplex PCR assay. Held by TCRdb, this immuneACCESS table contains in-frame sequences only and omits some clones. Under half of the omission traces to an unresolved V gene where checked; the cause of the rest is unknown. Counted in this sample were roughly 90,000 clones; approximately 79% of them appeared once. The top ten hold about 17% of the sample. The sample taken for sequencing was peripheral blood. The receptor source for this set is a woman older than 75 with active or convalescent COVID-19.

In nucleotides, the CDR3 is TGTGCCAGCATCAAAAGCGGATCCCGCAGCACAGATACGCAGTATTTT. Residues: CASIKSGSRSTDTQYF. The rearrangement links TRBV7-2 to TRBJ2-3; weak D call: TRBD2 (5 bases). The germline V gene has CDR1 SGHTA and CDR2 FQGNSA. The V gene lost 7 bases and the J gene lost 0 bases, with 17 bases spanning the gap. The CDR3 runs to 16 residues. Supplemented by reference TRBV7-2 and TRBJ2-3, the full variable domain reads GAGVSQSPSNKVTEKGKDVELRCDPISGHTALYWYRQSLGQGLEFLIYFQGNSAPDKSGLPSDRFSAERTGGSVSTLTIQRTQQEDSAVYLCASIKSGSRSTDTQYFGPGTRLTVL.

In this sample, this clone turned up once. This chain joins TRBV5-1 and TRBJ2-3, with TRBD1 matching over 7 bases. Trimming at V came to 8 bases and at J to 1 base, leaving 7 bases not matched to a gene. Germline lookup yields CDR1 SGHRS and CDR2 YFSETQ. This CDR3 comprises 14 residues. For the CDR3, the DNA is TGCGCCAGTCAACAGGGGCTTGGCACAGATACGCAGTATTTT. Protein: CASQQGLGTDTQYF.

Details on this clone: Distinct nucleotide sequences in the sample also encode this CDR3. The chain uses TRBV5-1 and TRBJ1-5, with a possible D match to TRBD1 (5 bases). V was cut by 0 bases and J by 4 bases, with 11 bases left in between. The CDR3 covers 15 residues. Germline V CDR1 and CDR2: SGHRS, YFSETQ. Written as DNA, the CDR3 is TGCGCCAGCAGCTTGGCGGGGGGAGAGAATCAGCCCCAGCATTTT. This translates into CASSLAGGENQPQHF.

This clone appeared a single time. The chain employs TRBV2 and TRBJ1-6; D unclear. CDR3 length: 13 amino acids. The germline V and J ends were trimmed by 6 bases and 9 bases, with 12 bases remaining between them. Germline lookup yields CDR1 SNHLY and CDR2 FYNNEI. The CDR3 nucleotides read TGTGCCAGCAGGGAGGTAGTCGGTTCACCCCTCCACTTT. Protein sequence: CASREVVGSPLHF.

The chain links TRBV6-6 to TRBJ2-1; perhaps TRBD2 as D (6 bases). V was shortened by 4 bases and J by 5 bases, with 12 bases between the two germline ends. The CDR3 extends over 14 amino acids. Germline-derived CDR1 and CDR2 are MNHNY and SVGAGI (reference sequence). The CDR3 here is CASSFGTSNNEQFF. DNA of the CDR3: TGTGCCAGCAGTTTCGGGACTTCTAACAATGAGCAGTTCTTC.

This clone is a singleton in its sample. The rearrangement links TRBV7-2 to TRBJ1-1, with D possibly TRBD1 on 6 matching bases. Germline V gene data show CDR1 as SGHTA and CDR2 as FQGNSA. With 2 bases removed from V and 7 bases from J, the gap between germline ends came to 14 bases. This CDR3 is built from 14 residues. CDR3 region: CASSLYTGRLEAFF. The CDR3 coding sequence is TGTGCCAGCAGCTTATACACAGGGAGACTTGAAGCTTTCTTT. Full variable domain (remainder filled in from reference TRBV7-2 and TRBJ1-1): GAGVSQSPSNKVTEKGKDVELRCDPISGHTALYWYRQSLGQGLEFLIYFQGNSAPDKSGLPSDRFSAERTGGSVSTLTIQRTQQEDSAVYLCASSLYTGRLEAFFGQGTRLTVV.